This is a list of T cell receptor beta chains from one sample in a study of CD8+CD57+ T cells in acquired aplastic anemia. Each CDR3 protein is one row after TCRdb ran MiXCR on the reads. The data hold around 500,000 distinct CDR3 sequences, with under 40% observed a single time. Sequencing was done on a sample of sorted CD4+, CD8+, or CD8+CD57+ T cells (not recorded which) from PBMCs. All receptors come from a human donor with aplastic anemia. CDR3s include the opening cysteine and the closing phenylalanine or tryptophan. D genes are given only for firm matches. Only some rows state a clone size, as once, few, many or a class for expanded clones.

d_gene	j_gene	abundance	v_gene	CDR3aa	CDR3nt
-	TRBJ2-7	-	TRBV6-5	CASSYSNQESFFF	TGTGCCAGCAGTTACTCGAATCAGGAGTCTTTTTTCTTC
-	TRBJ1-2	-	TRBV29-1	CSVSRGAPYGYTF	TGCAGCGTCTCGCGGGGGGCCCCTTATGGCTACACCTTC
-	TRBJ2-7	many	TRBV20-1	CSAAGRDRYYEQYF	TGCAGTGCTGCGGGTCGGGACCGGTATTACGAGCAGTACTTC
-	TRBJ1-1	few	TRBV30	CAWSVDSNTEAFF	TGTGCCTGGAGTGTGGACTCGAACACTGAAGCTTTCTTT
-	TRBJ1-1	many	TRBV7-2	CASSLETAEAFF	TGTGCCAGCAGCTTAGAGACAGCTGAAGCTTTCTTT
-	TRBJ2-1	-	TRBV29-1	CSVDSRNEQFF	TGCAGCGTTGATTCCAGAAATGAGCAGTTCTTC
-	TRBJ2-4	many	TRBV19	CASSEGGAKNIQYF	TGTGCCAGTAGTGAGGGCGGGGCCAAAAACATTCAGTACTTC
TRBD2	TRBJ2-7	many	TRBV29-1	CSVSGGGPYEQYF	TGCAGCGTTTCGGGGGGGGGGCCCTACGAGCAGTACTTC
TRBD1	TRBJ1-6	-	TRBV3-1	CASSQNIGTADSPLHF	TGTGCCAGCAGCCAAAACATCGGGACAGCTGATTCACCCCTCCACTTT
TRBD1	TRBJ2-7	once	TRBV5-6	CASSLGTGLSYEQYF	TGTGCCAGCAGCTTGGGGACAGGGCTCTCCTACGAGCAGTACTTC
-	TRBJ2-1	-	TRBV7-3	CASSDSGYNEQFF	TGTGCCAGCTCGGACTCGGGGTACAATGAGCAGTTCTTC
TRBD1	TRBJ2-7	-	TRBV29-1	CSVDQGTGYEQYF	TGCAGCGTTGACCAAGGGACAGGTTACGAGCAGTACTTC
TRBD1	TRBJ1-4	-	TRBV30	CAWSAHRTGNEKLFF	TGTGCCTGGAGTGCCCACCGGACAGGCAATGAAAAACTGTTTTTT
-	TRBJ1-1	-	TRBV11-2	CASSLDGRSNTEAFF	TGTGCCAGCAGCTTAGACGGCAGGTCGAACACTGAAGCTTTCTTT
-	TRBJ1-1	few	TRBV7-2	CASLGQWNTEAFF	TGTGCCAGCCTAGGACAGTGGAACACTGAAGCTTTCTTT
TRBD1	TRBJ1-6	-	TRBV2	CASSLDDRVNSPLHF	TGTGCCAGCAGCTTAGATGACAGGGTCAATTCACCCCTCCACTTT
-	TRBJ2-5	-	TRBV5-5	CASSSSLREETQYF	TGTGCCAGCAGCAGCTCTCTGCGGGAAGAGACCCAGTACTTC
TRBD1	TRBJ2-7	many	TRBV25-1	CASSELTGGADSYEQYF	TGTGCCAGCAGTGAGTTGACAGGGGGCGCAGACTCCTACGAGCAGTACTTC
-	TRBJ1-6	many	TRBV30	CAWSVRSPLHF	TGTGCCTGGAGTGTACGTTCACCCCTCCACTTT
-	TRBJ1-1	many	TRBV19	CASSTLGREGKAEAFF	TGTGCCAGTAGTACACTAGGTAGAGAAGGTAAGGCTGAAGCTTTCTTT
-	TRBJ2-7	-	TRBV12-3/TRBV12-4	CATLDSPRSYEQYF	TGTGCCACCTTGGACAGTCCTCGATCCTACGAGCAGTACTTC
-	TRBJ1-6	few	TRBV30	CAWSVSRRIGTLHF	TGTGCCTGGAGTGTCTCACGGCGGATAGGAACCCTCCACTTT
TRBD2	TRBJ2-7	few	TRBV5-5	CASSLVQRGGAEQYF	TGTGCCAGCAGCTTGGTCCAGCGGGGGGGCGCCGAGCAGTACTTC
-	TRBJ2-3	many	TRBV19	CASRSPGDTDTQYF	TGTGCCAGTAGGAGCCCTGGGGACACAGATACGCAGTATTTT
TRBD1	TRBJ2-5	few	TRBV5-1	CASSSMGTAQETQYF	TGCGCCAGCAGCTCGATGGGGACAGCCCAAGAGACCCAGTACTTC
-	TRBJ2-3	few	TRBV4-2	CASSQAQGRITDTQYF	TGTGCCAGCAGCCAAGCCCAGGGGCGAATCACAGATACGCAGTATTTT
-	TRBJ2-7	few	TRBV10-3	CASSEERELSYEQYF	TGTGCCAGCAGTGAAGAGAGGGAGTTGAGCTACGAGCAGTACTTC
-	TRBJ2-5	few	TRBV7-6	CASSSIRTTQETQYF	TGTGCCAGCAGCTCCATTCGGACCACACAAGAGACCCAGTACTTC
-	TRBJ2-7	-	TRBV3-1	CASSQVGRESYEQYF	TGTGCCAGCAGCCAAGTAGGCAGGGAGTCCTACGAGCAGTACTTC
TRBD2	TRBJ2-5	few	TRBV19	CASSTGTSGGAGLETQYF	TGTGCCAGTAGTACCGGGACTAGCGGGGGGGCCGGATTGGAGACCCAGTACTTC
TRBD1	TRBJ1-6	-	TRBV6-1	CASSPDRVTSPLHF	TGTGCCAGCAGCCCCGACAGGGTTACTTCACCCCTCCACTTT
-	TRBJ2-7	-	TRBV25-1	CASSGEGQPYEQYF	TGTGCCAGCAGTGGCGAGGGGCAGCCTTACGAGCAGTACTTC
-	TRBJ2-3	-	TRBV4-1	CASSQLASSETDTQYF	TGCGCCAGCAGCCAATTGGCTTCGTCGGAGACAGATACGCAGTATTTT
-	TRBJ2-7	-	TRBV6-1	CASSHGSGYEQYF	TGTGCCAGCAGTCATGGATCCGGCTACGAGCAGTACTTC
TRBD1	TRBJ1-6	few	TRBV10-2	CASTDRGRNSPLHF	TGCGCCAGCACGGACAGGGGGCGGAATTCACCCCTCCACTTT
-	TRBJ2-5	-	TRBV15	CATSRSNRPTDQETQYF	TGTGCCACCAGCAGATCTAACAGGCCAACGGACCAAGAGACCCAGTACTTC
-	TRBJ2-7	few	TRBV12-3/TRBV12-4	CASSLGFWGNRDEQYF	TGTGCCAGCAGTTTGGGGTTTTGGGGGAATCGCGACGAGCAGTACTTC
-	TRBJ1-6	many	TRBV20-1	CSGAASNAYNSPLHF	TGCAGTGGAGCGGCGTCGAACGCCTATAATTCACCCCTCCACTTT
-	TRBJ1-1	few	TRBV6-5	CASSPAAEAAFF	TGTGCCAGCAGTCCAGCAGCCGAGGCAGCTTTCTTT
-	TRBJ2-7	-	TRBV7-9	CASSPAGFEQYF	TGTGCTAGCAGCCCTGCGGGGTTCGAGCAGTACTTC
-	TRBJ1-1	many	TRBV10-3	CAISDPTGGLGLNTEAFF	TGTGCCATCAGTGACCCCACGGGGGGGCTGGGTCTGAACACTGAAGCTTTCTTT
TRBD1	TRBJ2-2	-	TRBV2	CASSRGRGGTGELFF	TGTGCCAGCAGCAGGGGGCGAGGAGGTACCGGGGAGCTGTTTTTT
-	TRBJ2-7	-	TRBV25-1	CASSEPGTSSYEQYF	TGTGCCAGCAGTGAACCCGGGACGAGCTCCTACGAGCAGTACTTC
-	TRBJ2-3	few	TRBV19	CASRAGGQSDTQYF	TGTGCCAGCAGAGCCGGGGGGCAGTCAGATACGCAGTATTTT
TRBD1	TRBJ2-7	-	TRBV10-3	CASSPPTGTYEQYF	TGTGCCAGCTCACCACCGACAGGGACCTACGAGCAGTACTTC
-	TRBJ1-1	many	TRBV20-1	CSARLNTEAFF	TGCAGTGCAAGGCTGAACACTGAAGCTTTCTTT
-	TRBJ1-1	-	TRBV11-2	CASSPIRAGAMNTEAFF	TGTGCCAGCAGCCCGATCAGGGCGGGAGCCATGAACACTGAAGCTTTCTTT
-	TRBJ2-1	-	TRBV7-2	CASSYDRVQFF	TGTGCCAGCAGCTACGACAGAGTGCAGTTCTTC
-	TRBJ1-2	many	TRBV2	CASRVGGLAYGYTF	TGTGCCAGCAGGGTCGGGGGGCTTGCCTATGGCTACACCTTC
TRBD1	TRBJ2-7	-	TRBV6-2/TRBV6-3	CASREGTELREQYF	TGTGCCAGCAGAGAAGGGACAGAACTACGTGAGCAGTACTTC
-	TRBJ1-1	-	TRBV5-5	CASSLAGPGDTEAFF	TGTGCCAGCAGCTTGGCCGGGCCTGGGGACACTGAAGCTTTCTTT
-	TRBJ2-7	many	TRBV24-1	CATLDWTRANSYEQYF	TGTGCCACCTTAGATTGGACGCGAGCCAACTCCTACGAGCAGTACTTC
-	TRBJ1-1	many	TRBV7-9	CASSYTTTEAFF	TGTGCCAGCAGCTATACCACCACTGAAGCTTTCTTT